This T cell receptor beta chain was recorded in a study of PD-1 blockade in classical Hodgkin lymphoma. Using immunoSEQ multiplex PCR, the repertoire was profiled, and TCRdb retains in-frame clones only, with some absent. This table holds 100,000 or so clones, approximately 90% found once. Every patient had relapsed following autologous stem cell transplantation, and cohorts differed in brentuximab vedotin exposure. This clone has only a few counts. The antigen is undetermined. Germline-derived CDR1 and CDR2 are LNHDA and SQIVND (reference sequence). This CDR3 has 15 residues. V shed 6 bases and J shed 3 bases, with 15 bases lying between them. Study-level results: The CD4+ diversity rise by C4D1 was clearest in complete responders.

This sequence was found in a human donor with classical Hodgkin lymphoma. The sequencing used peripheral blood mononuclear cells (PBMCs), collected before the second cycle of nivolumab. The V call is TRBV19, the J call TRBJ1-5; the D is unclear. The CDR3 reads CASREGSGNNQPQHF. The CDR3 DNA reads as TGTGCCAGTAGAGAGGGATCAGGAAACAATCAGCCCCAGCATTTT.